The clone carrying this T cell receptor (beta chain) was detected a few times. The antigen remains undetermined. Through template switching, a universal primer site was introduced, and the cDNA contained unique molecular identifiers. MiXCR was run by TCRdb on the 5' RACE reads, yielding one entry per CDR3 protein. Among some 760,000 distinct CDR3 sequences listed, approximately 18% were seen once. CDR1 SGHTA and CDR2 FQGNSA come from the germline V gene. J lost 7 bases, V lost 5 bases, and 6 bases had no gene match. This CDR3 comprises 13 residues. The sample comes from a study of identical twins. Study outcomes and limitations: Conclusions came from cross-sectional statistical analysis, not from following the same donors. Where out-of-frame alpha sequences were twin-shared, they showed excess low generation probability.

These data were also reused for a study on T cells expressing NK-cell markers. As that report states: The same clonotypes also predominated in the CD3+CD56-NKG2C+ fraction of a few donors.

Sequencing used PBMCs. The TCR originated in a woman younger than 30 in good health. The chain employs TRBV7-2 and TRBJ1-2; 8 bases line up with TRBD1. The CDR3 nucleotides are TGTGCCAGCAGCCCCGGACAGGGTTTTGGCTACACCTTC. Its protein is CASSPGQGFGYTF. The whole variable domain, remainder taken from reference TRBV7-2 and TRBJ1-2, is GAGVSQSPSNKVTEKGKDVELRCDPISGHTALYWYRQSLGQGLEFLIYFQGNSAPDKSGLPSDRFSAERTGGSVSTLTIQRTQQEDSAVYLCASSPGQGFGYTFGSGTRLTVV.